These 5 T cell receptor beta chains were sequenced from one sample in a study of cytomegalovirus exposure and HLA in healthy donors. The PCR used 60 Vbeta and 13 Jbeta primers. Assay used: immunoSEQ multiplex PCR; TCRdb lists only in-frame clones, some missing. The repertoire holds fewer than 45,000 clones, with about 72% as singletons. The sample consisted of PBMCs. Source of these receptors: a woman between 25 and 40 years old in good health and CMV-seropositive.

The chain uses TRBV10-3 and TRBJ2-5, with D possibly TRBD2 on 5 matching bases. The CDR3 is 14 residues long. Germline values: CDR1 ENHRY, CDR2 SYGVKD. V lost 6 bases and J lost 5, with 16 bases in between. This CDR3 reads CAIRADLLRETQYF. For the CDR3, the DNA is TGTGCCATCAGAGCGGACCTCTTGCGGGAGACCCAGTACTTC.

The chain combines TRBV9 with TRBJ1-3, with 8 positions matching TRBD1. CDR1 and CDR2 (germline): SGDLS, YYNGEE. V lost 5 bases, J lost 2 bases, and 3 bases stayed unmatched. The length of the CDR3 is 14 residues. The CDR3 DNA reads TGTGCCAGCAGTGTACAGGGGGCTGGAAACACCATATATTTT. It yields the protein CASSVQGAGNTIYF.

With respect to this clone: One junction end disagrees with the germline gene, perhaps due to a read error. The rearrangement joins TRBV7-9 to TRBJ1-2, with D unclear. In germline, CDR1 is SEHNR, CDR2 FQNEAQ (reference sequence). This CDR3 has 14 residues. CDR3 loop: CSSSLGDNNYGYTF. CDR3 bases: TGTTCCAGCAGCTTAGGAGACAATAACTATGGCTACACCTTC.

The V gene is TRBV2, the J gene TRBJ1-1, with D maybe TRBD1 (6 bases). The V and J ends lost 3 bases and 1 base respectively, with 9 bases between them. The CDR3 is 14 amino acids. The germline gives CDR1 SNHLY, CDR2 FYNNEI. The CDR3 region is CASSDRGRNTEAFF. As DNA, the CDR3 is TGTGCCAGCAGTGACAGGGGTAGGAACACTGAAGCTTTCTTT.

A note on this clone: The junction does not match germline at one end; this may be a read error. This chain connects TRBV7-9 to TRBJ2-7; TRBD2 matches 8 bases. This CDR3 contains 15 residues. The germline CDR1 and CDR2 sequences are SEHNR and FQNEAQ (reference sequence). In nucleotides, the CDR3 is TGTTCCAGCAGCTTATCGACTAGCGCAACCTACGAGCAGTACTTC. Protein product: CSSSLSTSATYEQYF.